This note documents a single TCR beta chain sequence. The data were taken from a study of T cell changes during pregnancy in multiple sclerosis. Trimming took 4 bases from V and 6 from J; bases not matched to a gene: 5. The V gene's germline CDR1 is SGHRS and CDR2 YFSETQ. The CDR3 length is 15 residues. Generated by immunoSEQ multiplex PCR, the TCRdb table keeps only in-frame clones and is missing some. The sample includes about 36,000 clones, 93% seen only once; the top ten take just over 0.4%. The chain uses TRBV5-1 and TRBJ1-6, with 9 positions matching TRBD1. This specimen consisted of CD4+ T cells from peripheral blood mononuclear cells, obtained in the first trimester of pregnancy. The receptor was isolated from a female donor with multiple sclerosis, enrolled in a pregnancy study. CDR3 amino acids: CASSLGQGRNSPLHF. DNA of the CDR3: TGCGCCAGCAGCCTCGGACAGGGGCGTAATTCACCCCTCCACTTT. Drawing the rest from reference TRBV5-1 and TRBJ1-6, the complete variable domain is KAGVTQTPRYLIKTRGQQVTLSCSPISGHRSVSWYQQTPGQGLQFLFEYFSETQRNKGNFPGRFSGRQFSNSRSEMNVSTLELGDSALYLCASSLGQGRNSPLHFGNGTRLTVT.